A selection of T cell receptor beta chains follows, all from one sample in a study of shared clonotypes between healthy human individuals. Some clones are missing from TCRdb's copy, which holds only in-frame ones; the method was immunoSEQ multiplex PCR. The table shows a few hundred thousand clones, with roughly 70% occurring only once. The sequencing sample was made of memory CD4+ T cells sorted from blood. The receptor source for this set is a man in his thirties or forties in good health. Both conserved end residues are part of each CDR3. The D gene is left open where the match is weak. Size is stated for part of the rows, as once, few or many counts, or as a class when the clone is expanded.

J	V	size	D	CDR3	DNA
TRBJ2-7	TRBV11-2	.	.	CASSLDGTGYYEQYF	TGTGCCAGCAGCTTAGATGGTACAGGATACTACGAGCAGTACTTC
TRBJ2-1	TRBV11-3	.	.	CASSGGPTSNEQFF	TGTGCCAGCAGCGGAGGGCCGACTTCCAATGAGCAGTTCTTC
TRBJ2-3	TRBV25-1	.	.	CASTALGASAYTDTQYF	TGTGCCAGCACAGCTCTGGGGGCTAGCGCTTACACAGATACGCAGTATTTT
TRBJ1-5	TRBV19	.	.	CASSKVLPETNQPQHF	TGTGCCAGTAGTAAGGTCCTCCCAGAAACCAATCAGCCCCAGCATTTT
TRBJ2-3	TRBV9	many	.	CASSVGLGGSDTQYF	TGTGCCAGCAGCGTAGGGCTCGGAGGGTCAGATACGCAGTATTTT
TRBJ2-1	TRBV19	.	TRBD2	CASSMGTSGLNEQFF	TGTGCCAGTAGTATGGGGACTAGCGGTCTCAATGAGCAGTTCTTC
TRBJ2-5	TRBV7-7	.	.	CASSSAPMETQYF	TGTGCTAGCAGCTCGGCCCCCATGGAGACCCAGTACTTC
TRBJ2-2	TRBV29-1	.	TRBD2	CSVMFGLANTGELFF	TGCAGCGTGATGTTTGGACTAGCGAACACCGGGGAGCTGTTTTTT
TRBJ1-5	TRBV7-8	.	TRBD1	CASSPIVRTGTNQPQHF	TGTGCCAGCAGCCCGATCGTGAGGACAGGGACCAATCAGCCCCAGCATTTT
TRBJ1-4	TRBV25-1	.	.	CASSGPTGRNEKLFF	TGTGCCAGCAGTGGCCCTACAGGGAGGAATGAAAAACTGTTTTTT
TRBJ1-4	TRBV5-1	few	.	CASSPGRGSATNEKLFF	TGCGCCAGCAGCCCCGGCAGGGGCTCCGCAACTAATGAAAAACTGTTTTTT
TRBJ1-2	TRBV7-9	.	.	CASSLAHGASQANYGYTF	TGTGCCAGCAGCTTAGCGCACGGGGCGAGTCAAGCTAACTATGGCTACACCTTC
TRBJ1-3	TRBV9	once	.	CASSPDPRGSGNTIYF	TGTGCCAGCAGCCCAGACCCCCGAGGCTCCGGAAACACCATATATTTT
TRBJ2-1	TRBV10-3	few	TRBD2	CAIAGGSYNEQFF	TGTGCAATAGCGGGAGGATCCTACAATGAGCAGTTCTTC
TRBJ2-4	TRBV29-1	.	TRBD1	CSVVGTGGKNIQYF	TGCAGCGTTGTTGGGACAGGGGGCAAAAACATTCAGTACTTC
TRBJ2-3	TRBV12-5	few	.	CASGLKSGGTVDTQYF	TGTGCTAGTGGTTTGAAGTCCGGGGGCACGGTGGATACGCAGTATTTT
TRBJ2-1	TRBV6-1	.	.	CASGVVGGLNEQFF	TGTGCCAGCGGAGTTGTGGGAGGATTGAATGAGCAGTTCTTC
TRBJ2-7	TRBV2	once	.	CASSEGTVGEWAMVYEQYF	TGTGCCAGCAGTGAAGGGACCGTAGGAGAATGGGCGATGGTTTACGAGCAGTACTTC
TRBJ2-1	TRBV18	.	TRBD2	CASSPKTSGYSYNEQFF	TGTGCCAGCTCACCTAAGACTAGCGGGTATTCCTACAATGAGCAGTTCTTC
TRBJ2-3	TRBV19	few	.	CASSIAGRDTQYF	TGTGCCAGTAGTATTGCTGGTCGAGATACGCAGTATTTT
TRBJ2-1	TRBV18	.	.	CASSPLAWPSEQFF	TGTGCCAGCTCACCACTAGCGTGGCCGTCCGAGCAGTTCTTC